This record concerns one T cell receptor beta chain sequence. This entry is derived from a study of blood T cell repertoires in COVID-19. At the level of the study: There were acute and convalescent COVID-19 samples, and they came from the United States, Italy and Spain. T cells, B-cell-depleted T cells, or PBMCs supplied cDNA or gDNA.

In the study's own analysis: Amplification of reference gene primers provided the estimated nucleated cell counts. The assay was immunoSEQ multiplex PCR, and TCRdb's table has in-frame clones only and misses some. From that table come the V and J calls and clone size; the DNA was used to work out D and trimming. The table lists about 53,000 clones, approximately 90% of them singletons. This TCR came from a human donor in a cohort sampled during active COVID-19. The sequenced sample consisted of peripheral blood.

This chain's CDR3 is CASSLGRAQETQYF. CDR3 DNA: TGTGCCAGCAGCTTGGGCAGGGCCCAGGAGACCCAGTACTTC. The rearrangement joins TRBV5-8 to TRBJ2-5, with a weak D call TRBD1 (5 bases). Per the germline V gene, CDR1 is SGHTS and CDR2 is YDEGEE. This CDR3 is 14 amino acids long. V lost 0 bases to trimming and J lost 5 bases, with 11 bases between them.